This T cell receptor (beta chain) was sequenced during a study of cytomegalovirus exposure and HLA in healthy donors (TCRdb year 2017). In the study overall: An earlier analysis of some 600 of the donors reported over 250 Gb of sequence data and around 120 million unique TCR beta sequences obtained from roughly 170 million T cells. Roughly 300 gigabases of sequencing data and 78 million or so unique TCR sequences were included in an early release covering roughly 700 HLA-typed donors. The genetic ancestry cluster associated with self-reported Caucasian donors included about four fifths of the approximately 430 genotyped donors. The study aimed to test whether signatures of past pathogen exposure could be identified by cataloging public T cell receptors. Using immunosequencing, the study profiled T cell repertoires from around 670 subjects and related those repertoires to cytomegalovirus serostatus. Besides the first cohort of some 670 subjects, a separate validation cohort made up of over 95 different subjects was used. To predict cytomegalovirus infection status, the study combined high-throughput TCR immunosequencing, statistical association of individual TCRs with disease status, and machine learning. A later analysis re-examined previously published TCR beta repertoires from about 700 donors and added high-resolution HLA genotyping to investigate patterns of TCR occurrence. The later analysis used no new phenotypic data to find candidate immune exposures, relying instead on TCR beta sequences and their occurrence across donors. An earlier analysis of roughly 580 of the donors used high-throughput TCR beta sequencing to judge whether each TCR beta V gene segment behaved as functional or pseudogenic. Donor age, sex, ethnicity and CMV serostatus were collected together with the repertoire data. A later genetic analysis used genome-wide SNP genotypes for about three fifths of the roughly 700 donors, treating that subset as a discovery cohort. Every discovery cohort repertoire had been produced on one sequencing platform. HLA typing included class I and class II loci at four-digit resolution. Typing coverage varied by locus: roughly 620-640 donors for A, B, C, DRB1 and DQB1; around 560 for DQA1; more than 600 for DPA1; 450 to 480 for DPB1. Roughly five DR-DQ haplotypes were handled as single units for association and clustering because linkage in the cohort was strong. Among about 390 genotyped donors of the cohort, an average of around 240,000 unique TCR beta nucleotide sequences were sequenced per donor, 15% to 20% of them non-productive.

From cysteine to phenylalanine, the CDR3 is 17 amino acids long. Only the CDR3 portion is preserved as DNA: 51 bases, with reading frame beginning at the first base. The germline V gene specifies SGHTA as CDR1 and FQGNSA as CDR2. V sheds 1 base and J sheds 2 bases, leaving 17 bases between their ends. Findings and caveats that apply to the study as a whole: In an earlier analysis of under 600 of the donors, most TCR beta V segments were observed in productive rearrangements about 87% or about 30% of the time, broadly matching IMGT annotations. A cluster of highly shared sequence variants was judged likely to be a technical artifact of the sequencing pipeline. The authors suggested that the approach could potentially be generalized to other disease states and immunological phenotypes. In a later genetic analysis, fewer N-insertions in productive TCRs were reported among donors in an Asian-associated ancestry cluster than the approximately 630-donor mean. Some IMGT-functional V segments, including TRBV6-2 and TRBV6-3, could not be distinguished by the 87-base-pair reads and were therefore excluded. The classifier was reported to diagnose cytomegalovirus status with high specificity and sensitivity in both the original cohort and the validation cohort. According to a later analysis, most CMV-associated TCR beta chains appeared to be HLA-restricted, and the HLA associations seemed to be driven largely by CMV exposure. Strong co-occurrence of HLA alleles, especially DR and DQ, made assigning TCR associations to individual alleles difficult. This cohort had only TCR beta chains sequenced, and the lack of alpha or paired-chain data limited which features could be detected. Because counts were too low, 15 to 20 rarely observed V segments, including chromosome 9 orphons, were excluded from the earlier analysis of a few hundred of the donors. Correlated functional status among segregating V segments might be attributable to linkage disequilibrium, but an unknown experimental factor could not be ruled out. In a later analysis, TCR association rates were found to vary across HLA loci, with the most associated TCRs seen for DRB1 alleles and the fewest for HLA-C alleles. At a false discovery rate of 0.05, a later analysis linked around 17,000 TCR beta sequences to specific HLA alleles. Because HLA typing was missing for some donors at each locus, association tests included only the typed subset. Compared with equally common non-associated chains, HLA-associated TCR beta chains in a later analysis were more clonally expanded and had lower generation probabilities. V-gene and J-gene trimming of TCR beta chains was associated with a missense DCLRE1C variant in a later genetic analysis, and the association was replicated in an independent cohort. A further reported finding was that TCR beta sequences accurately predicted the HLA-A and HLA-B alleles for most subjects in the first cohort. The study gave a list of about 160 TCR beta chains associated with cytomegalovirus. Three of the identified cytomegalovirus-associated TCR beta chains were confirmed in vitro to be specific for cytomegalovirus antigens. CMV serostatus was the only immune exposure information available for the cohort. In a later analysis, several top co-occurrence clusters were reported to appear linked to parvovirus B19, influenza, CMV and Epstein-Barr virus. Sequencing depth was assumed to be roughly uniform across donors in the presence/absence analyses, though that assumption may not hold. While some public TCRs were present in many individuals, most TCR sequences turned up only very rarely across donors.

Preparation of the library involved the immunoSEQ multiplex PCR assay. For the multiplex PCR, a mixture combining 60 forward primers for TCR Vbeta segments and 13 reverse primers for TCR Jbeta segments was used. The CDR3 region of rearranged TCR beta genes was amplified from genomic DNA by a multiplex PCR assay. On the Illumina HiSeq System, the amplified TCR beta libraries were sequenced as 87-base-pair reads. Per the source publication's procedure: A later analysis counted approximately 74 million unique TCR beta chains across the 666 repertoires, and roughly 11 million of these chains were shared by at least two donors. Raw reads were error-corrected and collapsed into unique sequences with a nearest-neighbor algorithm that merged closely related sequences to remove PCR and sequencing errors. CDR3 sequences were aligned to IMGT reference sequences to assign V, D and J gene segments. For a sequence to be retained, at least a six-nucleotide match to both a V gene segment and a J gene segment was required. Rearrangements were classified as productive when the CDR3 lacked stop codons and remained in frame with V and J, and all other rearrangements were classified as non-productive. CDR3 was defined according to IMGT convention as the region running from the second conserved V-encoded cysteine to the conserved J-encoded phenylalanine. Sequences without an unambiguous match to a single V gene segment were excluded from the earlier analysis of 500 to 700 of the donors. In an earlier analysis of several hundred of the donors, V segments were called functional above 56.7% productive rearrangements and were called segregating when the between-donor standard deviation exceeded 5%. A statistical classification framework was built for diagnosing cytomegalovirus status from the catalog of TCR beta chain sequences. V and J gene assignment, in a later analysis, came from comparing TCR nucleotide sequences with IMGT/GENE-DB human TR gene sequences. A later analysis assigned CDR3 sequences and most-parsimonious VDJ recombination scenarios with the TCRdist pipeline. A later analysis defined each TCR beta chain by its CDR3 amino acid sequence plus V-gene family, and excluded reads lacking a unique V-gene family. As a way to deal with suspected cross-contamination and a sequencing artifact, a later analysis dropped 592 nucleotide sequences that were highly shared and had low generation probability. For each public chain, a later analysis derived a clonal expansion index from normalized ranks of inferred template counts within each repertoire. Generation probabilities in a later analysis came from a VDJ recombination model fitted to out-of-frame rearrangements, and those results were checked against IGoR. A later analysis scored TCR-TCR, TCR-HLA and TCR-CMV co-occurrence with hypergeometric tests, applying a repertoire-size bias correction to TCR pairs. False discovery rates were estimated in a later analysis by permuting HLA or CMV assignments 20 times. In a later analysis, co-occurring TCRs were grouped using DBSCAN, and TCRdist sequence similarity was added for clustering within HLA-allele-positive subsets. Co-occurrence clustering excluded repertoires with fewer than 30,000 or more than 120,000 public chains, plus five with anomalous nucleotide sharing. The table comes from immuneACCESS by way of TCRdb, which keeps in-frame sequences with V and J called. Part of the clones is missing from these tables; in studies checked, under half for an unresolved V gene and the rest for unknown reasons. From that table come the V and J calls and clone size; the DNA was used to work out D and trimming. This sample comprises roughly 140,000 clones, about four fifths of them detected only once. Around 5.4% of the sample is in the top ten clones.

The cohort comprised more than 550 healthy bone marrow donors. Cohort members were all nominally healthy when sampled, although unrecorded immune exposures were likely present. The donor tested CMV seropositive and was one of the 289 seropositive cohort members. A peripheral blood sample was collected from each donor, and TCR beta sequencing was performed on peripheral blood mononuclear cells. The Qiagen DNeasy Blood Extraction Kit was used to extract genomic DNA from the blood cell samples. A word on this clone: The clone's antigen remains unknown. No qualities accompany the bases; no much larger clone lies one base away.

The sequencing input was PBMCs. The clonotype was recovered from a man aged 25 to 40 in good health and CMV-seropositive. Rearrangement joined TRBV7-2 to TRBJ1-2; matching of 6 bases hints at TRBD1 as the D gene. The DNA reads as follows: TGTGCCAGCAGCTTAGTGGGGTTCTCAGGGGCGAACTATGGCTACACCTTC. This gives the protein CASSLVGFSGANYGYTF.